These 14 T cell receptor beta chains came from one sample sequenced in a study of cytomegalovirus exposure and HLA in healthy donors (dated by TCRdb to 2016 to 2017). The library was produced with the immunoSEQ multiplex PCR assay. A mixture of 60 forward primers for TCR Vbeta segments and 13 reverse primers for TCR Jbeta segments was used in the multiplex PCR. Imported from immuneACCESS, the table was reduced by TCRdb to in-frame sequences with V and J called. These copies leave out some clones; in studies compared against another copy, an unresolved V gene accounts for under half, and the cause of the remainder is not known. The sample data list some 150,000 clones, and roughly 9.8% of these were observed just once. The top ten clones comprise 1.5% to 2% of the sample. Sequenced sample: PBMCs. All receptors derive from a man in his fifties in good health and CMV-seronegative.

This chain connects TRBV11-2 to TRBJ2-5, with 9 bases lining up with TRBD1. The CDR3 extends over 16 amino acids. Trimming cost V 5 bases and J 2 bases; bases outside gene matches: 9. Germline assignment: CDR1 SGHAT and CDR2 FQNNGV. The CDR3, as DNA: TGTGCCAGCAGCGCCGACAGGGGGAATCTTCAAGAGACCCAGTACTTC. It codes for CASSADRGNLQETQYF.

CDR3 DNA sequence: TGTGCCAGCAGTCCCGCCCTAGCGTCTAGCACAGATACGCAGTATTTT. Protein sequence: CASSPALASSTDTQYF. The V call is TRBV27, the J call TRBJ2-3, with a tentative D call TRBD2 (6 bases). In germline, CDR1 is MNHEY, CDR2 SMNVEV (reference sequence). The length of the CDR3 is 16 residues. V lost 5 bases and J 0 bases, leaving 15 bases between the germline ends.

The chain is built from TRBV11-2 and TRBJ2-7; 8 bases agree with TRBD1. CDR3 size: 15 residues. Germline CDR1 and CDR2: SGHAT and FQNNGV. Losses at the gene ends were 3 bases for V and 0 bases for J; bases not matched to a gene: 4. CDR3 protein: CASSFRQGRSYEQYF. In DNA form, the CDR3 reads TGTGCCAGCAGCTTTCGACAGGGGCGCTCCTACGAGCAGTACTTC.

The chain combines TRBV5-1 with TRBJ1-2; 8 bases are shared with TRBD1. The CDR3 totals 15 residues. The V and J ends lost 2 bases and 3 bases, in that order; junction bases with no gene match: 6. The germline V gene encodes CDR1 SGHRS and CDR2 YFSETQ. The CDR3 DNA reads TGCGCCAGCAGCTTCCTTACAGGGGGGGACTATGGCTACACCTTC. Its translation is CASSFLTGGDYGYTF.

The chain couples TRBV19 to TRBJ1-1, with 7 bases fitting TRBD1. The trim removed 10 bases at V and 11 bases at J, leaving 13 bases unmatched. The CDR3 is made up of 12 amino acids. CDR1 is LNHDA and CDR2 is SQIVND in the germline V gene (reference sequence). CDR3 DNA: TGTGCCACCCAAGACAGGGTCGGAGCGGCTTTCTTT. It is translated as CATQDRVGAAFF.

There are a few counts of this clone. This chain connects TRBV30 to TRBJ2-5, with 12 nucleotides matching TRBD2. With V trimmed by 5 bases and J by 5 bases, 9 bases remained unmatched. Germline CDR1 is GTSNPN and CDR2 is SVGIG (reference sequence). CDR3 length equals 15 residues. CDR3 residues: CAWGLAGGPWETQYF. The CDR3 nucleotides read TGTGCCTGGGGGCTAGCGGGGGGGCCTTGGGAGACCCAGTACTTC.

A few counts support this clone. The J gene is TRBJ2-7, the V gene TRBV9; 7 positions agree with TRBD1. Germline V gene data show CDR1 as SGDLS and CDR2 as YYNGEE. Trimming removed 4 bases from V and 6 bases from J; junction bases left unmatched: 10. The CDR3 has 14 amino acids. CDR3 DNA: TGTGCCAGCAGCTCCCAGACAGGGTCTGGCGAGCAGTACTTC. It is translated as CASSSQTGSGEQYF.

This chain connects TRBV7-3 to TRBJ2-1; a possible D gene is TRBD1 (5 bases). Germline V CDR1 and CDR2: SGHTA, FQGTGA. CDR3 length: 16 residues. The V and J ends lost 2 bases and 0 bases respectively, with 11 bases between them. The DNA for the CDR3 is TGTGCCAGCAGCTTATCTGGAGACAGCTCCTACAATGAGCAGTTCTTC. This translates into CASSLSGDSSYNEQFF.

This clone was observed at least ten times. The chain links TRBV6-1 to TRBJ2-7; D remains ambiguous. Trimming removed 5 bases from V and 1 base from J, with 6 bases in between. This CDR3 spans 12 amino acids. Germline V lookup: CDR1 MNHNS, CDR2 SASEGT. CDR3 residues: CASSSLSYEQYF. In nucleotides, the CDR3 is TGTGCCAGCAGTTCCCTTTCCTACGAGCAGTACTTC.

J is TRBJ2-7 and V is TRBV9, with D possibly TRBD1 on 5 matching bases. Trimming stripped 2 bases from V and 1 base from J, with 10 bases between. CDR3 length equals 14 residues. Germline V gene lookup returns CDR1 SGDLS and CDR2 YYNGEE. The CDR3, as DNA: TGTGCCAGCAGCGTCGACAGTACGTCCTACGAGCAGTACTTC. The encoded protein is CASSVDSTSYEQYF. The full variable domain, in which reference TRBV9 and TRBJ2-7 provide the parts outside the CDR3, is DSGVTQTPKHLITATGQRVTLRCSPRSGDLSVYWYQQSLDQGLQFLIQYYNGEERAKGNILERFSAQQFPDLHSELNLSSLELGDSALYFCASSVDSTSYEQYFGPGTRLTVT.

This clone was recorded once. DNA for the CDR3: TGTGCCAGTAGACCTTACGGACTAGCGGGGACTAGCACAGATACGCAGTATTTT. As protein: CASRPYGLAGTSTDTQYF. The genes are TRBV19 and TRBJ2-3, with 12 bases that match TRBD2. The CDR3 has 18 amino acids. Germline V gives CDR1 LNHDA, CDR2 SQIVND (reference sequence). Germline trimming cut 6 bases from V and 0 bases from J; bases unmatched to any gene: 10. Complete variable domain (other parts from reference TRBV19 and TRBJ2-3): DGGITQSPKYLFRKEGQNVTLSCEQNLNHDAMYWYRQDPGQGLRLIYYSQIVNDFQKGDIAEGYSVSREKKESFPLTVTSAQKNPTAFYLCASRPYGLAGTSTDTQYFGPGTRLTVL.

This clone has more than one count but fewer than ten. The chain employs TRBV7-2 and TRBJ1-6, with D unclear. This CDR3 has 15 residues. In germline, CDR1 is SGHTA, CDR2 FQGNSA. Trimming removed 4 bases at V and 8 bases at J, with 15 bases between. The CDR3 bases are TGTGCCAGCAGCTCGCGGGAGGGTTACGATTCACCCCTCCACTTT. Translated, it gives CASSSREGYDSPLHF. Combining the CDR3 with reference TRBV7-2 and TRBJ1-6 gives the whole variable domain GAGVSQSPSNKVTEKGKDVELRCDPISGHTALYWYRQSLGQGLEFLIYFQGNSAPDKSGLPSDRFSAERTGGSVSTLTIQRTQQEDSAVYLCASSSREGYDSPLHFGNGTRLTVT.

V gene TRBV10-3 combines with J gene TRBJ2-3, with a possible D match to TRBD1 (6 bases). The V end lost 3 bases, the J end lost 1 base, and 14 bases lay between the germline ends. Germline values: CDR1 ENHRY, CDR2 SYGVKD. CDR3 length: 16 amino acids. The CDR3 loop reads CAISEKGERGTDTQYF. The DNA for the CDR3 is TGTGCCATCAGTGAAAAGGGGGAGAGGGGCACAGATACGCAGTATTTT.

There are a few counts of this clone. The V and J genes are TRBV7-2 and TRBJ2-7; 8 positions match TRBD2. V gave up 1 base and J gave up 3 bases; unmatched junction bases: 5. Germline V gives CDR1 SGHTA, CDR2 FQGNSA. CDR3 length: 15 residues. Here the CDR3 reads CASSLGALAGYEQYF. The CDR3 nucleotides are TGTGCCAGCAGCTTAGGAGCCCTAGCGGGCTACGAGCAGTACTTC. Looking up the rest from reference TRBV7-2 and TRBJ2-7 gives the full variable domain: GAGVSQSPSNKVTEKGKDVELRCDPISGHTALYWYRQSLGQGLEFLIYFQGNSAPDKSGLPSDRFSAERTGGSVSTLTIQRTQQEDSAVYLCASSLGALAGYEQYFGPGTRLTVT.